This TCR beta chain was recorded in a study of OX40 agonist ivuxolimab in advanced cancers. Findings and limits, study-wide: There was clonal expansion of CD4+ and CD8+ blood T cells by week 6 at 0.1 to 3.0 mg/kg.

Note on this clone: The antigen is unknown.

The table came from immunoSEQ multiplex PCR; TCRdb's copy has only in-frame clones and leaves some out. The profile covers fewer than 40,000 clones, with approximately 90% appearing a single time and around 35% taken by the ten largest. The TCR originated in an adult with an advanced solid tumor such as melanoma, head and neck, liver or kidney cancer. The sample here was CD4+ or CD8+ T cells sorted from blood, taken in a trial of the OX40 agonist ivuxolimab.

This chain's CDR3 is CASSLVASGRDEQYF. The DNA of the CDR3 is TGTGCCAGCAGTTTAGTCGCGTCAGGGAGGGACGAGCAGTACTTC. The rearrangement joins TRBV27 to TRBJ2-5; 7 bases map to TRBD2. The J call may not be correct, given that the DNA end is closer to TRBJ2-7. The CDR3 sequence is 15 residues long. Germline CDR1 MNHEY, CDR2 SMNVEV (reference sequence).